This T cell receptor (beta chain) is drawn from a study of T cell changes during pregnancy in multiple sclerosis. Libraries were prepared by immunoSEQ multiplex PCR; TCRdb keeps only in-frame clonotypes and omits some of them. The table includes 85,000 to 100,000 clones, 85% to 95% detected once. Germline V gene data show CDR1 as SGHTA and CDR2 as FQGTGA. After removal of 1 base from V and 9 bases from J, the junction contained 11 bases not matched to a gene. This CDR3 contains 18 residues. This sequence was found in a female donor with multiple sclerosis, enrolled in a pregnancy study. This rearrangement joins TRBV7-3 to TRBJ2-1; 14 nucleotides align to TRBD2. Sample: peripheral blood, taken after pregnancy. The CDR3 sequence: CASSLIGGTSGSSPEQFF. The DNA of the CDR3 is TGTGCCAGCAGCTTAATTGGGGGGACTAGCGGGAGCTCGCCTGAGCAGTTCTTC.